One and the same sample provided the 9 T cell receptor beta chains below, sequenced in a study of T cells in localized non-small cell lung cancer (dated by TCRdb to 2019 to 2021). Library preparation employed the immunoSEQ multiplex PCR assay. The table comes from immuneACCESS by way of TCRdb, which keeps in-frame sequences with V and J called. Part of the clones is missing from these tables; in studies checked, under half for an unresolved V gene and the rest for unknown reasons. The sample records some 2,400 clones, 24% of which are singletons. The ten largest clones capture about 18% of the sample. This sample comprised normal lung tissue next to the tumor, obtained before any cancer treatment. The origin of the receptors is a female donor with stage II lung adenocarcinoma.

This chain joins TRBV6-8 and TRBJ1-6, with D possibly matching TRBD1 (5 bases). The V end was cut by 2 bases, the J end by 5 bases, with 13 bases between. The V gene's germline CDR1 is MNHGY and CDR2 SAAAGT. The CDR3 loop spans 16 amino acids. CDR3 DNA sequence: TGTGCCAGCAGTTACCCGGGACGGAGGGATAATTCACCCCTCCACTTT. The encoded protein is CASSYPGRRDNSPLHF.

CDR3 residues: CASSYFGLAGVSNTGELFF. The CDR3, as DNA: TGTGCCAGCAGTTACTTCGGACTAGCGGGGGTATCGAACACCGGGGAGCTGTTTTTT. The chain uses TRBV6-8 and TRBJ2-2, with 13 bases lining up with TRBD2. Germline loops: CDR1 MNHGY, CDR2 SAAAGT. V lost 1 base and J lost 0; bases outside the gene matches: 5. The CDR3 sequence is 19 residues long.

This clone was seen a few times. This chain links TRBV19 with TRBJ1-5, with D maybe TRBD1 (5 bases). CDR1 and CDR2 from the germline V gene are LNHDA and SQIVND (reference sequence). Trimming left V 4 bases short and J 0 bases short, with 7 bases between. CDR3 length equals 14 residues. The DNA for the CDR3 is TGTGCCAGTAGTAAACAGGCTAGCAATCAGCCCCAGCATTTT. Its protein is CASSKQASNQPQHF. Looking up the rest from reference TRBV19 and TRBJ1-5 gives the full variable domain: DGGITQSPKYLFRKEGQNVTLSCEQNLNHDAMYWYRQDPGQGLRLIYYSQIVNDFQKGDIAEGYSVSREKKESFPLTVTSAQKNPTAFYLCASSKQASNQPQHFGDGTRLSIL.

In its sample, this clone was seen a few times. This rearrangement joins TRBV6-8 to TRBJ1-2; TRBD1 aligns across 9 bases. The CDR3 extends over 15 amino acids. Looked up from germline, CDR1 is MNHGY and CDR2 is SAAAGT. The ends lost 4 bases at V and 2 bases at J; junction bases unmatched: 5. The CDR3 DNA sequence: TGTGCCAGCAGTTTCCGACAGGGGGAAAACTATGGCTACACCTTC. Translated, it gives CASSFRQGENYGYTF.

This clone was counted a single time. The rearrangement uses TRBV5-1 and TRBJ1-6; 10 bases fit TRBD1. V was pared by 3 bases and J by 6 bases, with 0 bases of the junction left unmatched. Germline V gene lookup returns CDR1 SGHRS and CDR2 YFSETQ. The CDR3 sequence is 14 residues long. The CDR3 loop reads CASSWTGGNSPLHF. The CDR3, as DNA: TGCGCCAGCAGCTGGACAGGGGGTAATTCACCCCTCCACTTT.

The V call is TRBV5-1, the J call TRBJ2-3, with TRBD1 matching 8 bases. J was trimmed by 2 bases and V by 4 bases; bases with no gene match: 3. The CDR3 is 14 amino acids. CDR1 is SGHRS, CDR2 YFSETQ, per germline. As DNA, the CDR3 is TGCGCCAGCAGCGCGGGACAGGTCACAGATACGCAGTATTTT. This encodes CASSAGQVTDTQYF. The full variable domain, completed using reference TRBV5-1 and TRBJ2-3, is KAGVTQTPRYLIKTRGQQVTLSCSPISGHRSVSWYQQTPGQGLQFLFEYFSETQRNKGNFPGRFSGRQFSNSRSEMNVSTLELGDSALYLCASSAGQVTDTQYFGPGTRLTVL.

By proportion, this clone is medium-sized. The chain combines TRBV9 with TRBJ1-2, with D possibly TRBD1 on 6 matching bases. This CDR3 contains 16 residues. Germline V gives CDR1 SGDLS, CDR2 YYNGEE. V dropped 0 bases and J dropped 4 bases, with 16 bases sitting between them. CDR3 in DNA: TGTGCCAGCAGCGTAGAAGGGGGGATAGGTGGCTATGGCTACACCTTC. Protein: CASSVEGGIGGYGYTF.

This sequence joins TRBV18 and TRBJ2-3, with D possibly being TRBD2 (6 bases). Germline loops: CDR1 KGHSH, CDR2 LQKENI. The CDR3 runs to 15 residues. V was cut by 2 bases and J by 3 bases, with 12 bases left in between. The CDR3 DNA reads TGTGCCAGCTCACCAGGTACACGGGGGACAGATACGCAGTATTTT. Encoded protein: CASSPGTRGTDTQYF.

This clone has just a few counts. The rearrangement joins TRBV15 to TRBJ1-2; TRBD1 matches 7 bases. The length of the CDR3 is 14 residues. Losses at the gene ends were 5 bases for V and 8 bases for J; bases not matched to a gene: 11. CDR1 is LNHNV and CDR2 is YYDKDF in the germline V gene (reference sequence). CDR3 protein: CATSVTTGFGGYTF. Here the CDR3 DNA reads TGTGCCACCAGCGTCACGACAGGGTTTGGGGGCTACACCTTC. The full variable domain, with the rest looked up from reference TRBV15 and TRBJ1-2, is DAMVIQNPRYQVTQFGKPVTLSCSQTLNHNVMYWYQQKSSQAPKLLFHYYDKDFNNEADTPDNFQSRRPNTSFCFLDIRSPGLGDTAMYLCATSVTTGFGGYTFGSGTRLTVV.